The 12 T cell receptor beta chains below come from one sample, sequenced in a study of neurological immune-mediated disorders. MiXCR, run by TCRdb on the 5' RACE reads, gives a single entry per CDR3 protein. Among about 39,000 distinct CDR3 sequences, approximately 7.2% were seen once, and the ten largest hold around 5%. Sequenced sample: CD4+ T cells from blood. The receptor source for this set is a man aged 50 to 60 in good health.

This clonotype was recorded at least ten times. V usage is TRBV28 and J usage is TRBJ2-1; D is unresolved. The CDR3 totals 13 residues. Germline lookup yields CDR1 MDHEN and CDR2 SYDVKM. V lost 2 bases, J lost 6 bases, and 8 bases lay in between. The CDR3 region is CASSLSVPNEQFF. The CDR3 region has the DNA TGTGCCAGCAGTTTAAGTGTTCCCAATGAGCAGTTCTTC. Full variable domain (outside the CDR3, taken from reference TRBV28 and TRBJ2-1): DVKVTQSSRYLVKRTGEKVFLECVQDMDHENMFWYRQDPGLGLRLIYFSYDVKMKEKGDIPEGYSVSREKKERFSLILESASTNQTSMYLCASSLSVPNEQFFGPGTRLTVL.

The table lists this clonotype with many counts. The CDR3 sequence is CAISGARGVGKTQYF. DNA for the CDR3: TGTGCCATCAGTGGGGCCAGGGGCGTGGGGAAGACCCAGTACTTC. The chain employs TRBV10-3 and TRBJ2-5; the D gene is possibly TRBD1 (6 bases). V shed 4 bases and J shed 6 bases, with 18 bases lying between them. Looked up from germline, CDR1 is ENHRY and CDR2 is SYGVKD. This CDR3 region has 15 residues.

This clonotype was detected ten times or more. This chain connects TRBV12-3 or TRBV12-4 to TRBJ2-7; D is uncertain. This CDR3 is built from 14 residues. With 1 base removed from V and 1 base from J, the gap between germline ends came to 8 bases. This chain's CDR3 is CASSLGALSYEQYF. Here the CDR3 DNA reads TGTGCCAGCAGTTTAGGGGCTCTTTCCTACGAGCAGTACTTC.

This clonotype was seen at least ten times. V and J are TRBV7-9 and TRBJ2-5; D possibly matches TRBD1 or TRBD2 (5 bases each). V was pared by 3 bases and J by 0 bases, with 8 bases between. CDR3 length equals 14 residues. The germline CDR1 and CDR2 sequences are SEHNR and FQNEAQ (reference sequence). For the CDR3, the DNA is TGTGCCAGCAGCTTGGGACGGGACCAAGAGACCCAGTACTTC. It is translated as CASSLGRDQETQYF.

This clonotype has at least ten counts. V and J are TRBV5-1 and TRBJ2-2; 7 nucleotides match TRBD2. Germline CDR1 reads SGHRS; CDR2 reads YFSETQ. The CDR3 runs to 13 residues. With V trimmed by 4 bases and J by 6 bases, 3 bases remained unmatched. The CDR3 protein is CASSPGGSGELFF. Here the CDR3 DNA reads TGCGCCAGCAGCCCGGGAGGTTCCGGGGAGCTGTTTTTT.

This clonotype has a count of ten or more. The V call is TRBV29-1, the J call TRBJ2-5; 9 bases are shared with TRBD1. The V segment lost 5 bases and the J segment 4 bases; nucleotides outside the gene matches: 2. The germline gives CDR1 SQVTM, CDR2 ANQGSEA. The CDR3 length is 12 residues. The CDR3 sequence is CSVNRGRETQYF. The CDR3 nucleotides are TGCAGCGTTAACAGGGGGCGAGAGACCCAGTACTTC.

This clonotype was recorded at least ten times. The chain couples TRBV28 to TRBJ2-1, with 9 positions matching TRBD2. In germline, CDR1 is MDHEN, CDR2 SYDVKM. The CDR3 totals 15 residues. J lost 3 bases, V lost 5 bases, and 5 bases had no gene match. CDR3 sequence: CASSGSGSSYNEQFF. The DNA of the CDR3 is TGTGCCAGCAGTGGTAGCGGGAGTAGCTACAATGAGCAGTTCTTC.

This clonotype was observed many times. V is TRBV7-6 and J is TRBJ2-2, with 8 bases identical to TRBD2. V lost 5 bases and J lost 4; bases outside the gene matches: 9. The CDR3 covers 16 residues. Germline V lookup: CDR1 SGHVS, CDR2 FNYEAQ. As DNA, the CDR3 is TGTGCCAGCAGCAAAAGGACTAGCATGGGCACCGGGGAGCTGTTTTTT. As protein: CASSKRTSMGTGELFF.

At least ten counts were recorded for this clonotype. The rearrangement joins TRBV5-1 to TRBJ2-1; D call uncertain. Germline V gene sequence: CDR1 SGHRS, CDR2 YFSETQ. The CDR3 has 14 amino acids. The V end was cut by 0 bases, the J end by 4 bases, with 8 bases between. CDR3 DNA sequence: TGCGCCAGCAGCTTGGGAGACCAGTACAATGAGCAGTTCTTC. As protein: CASSLGDQYNEQFF.

This clonotype appeared many times. The chain carries TRBV7-8 and TRBJ2-4; 8 nucleotides match TRBD2. With 5 bases clipped from V and 3 bases from J, the junction kept 9 bases outside the gene matches. The germline V gene encodes CDR1 SGHVS and CDR2 FQNEAQ. The CDR3 contains 16 residues. The CDR3 region is CASSPLTAGDKNIQYF. DNA of the CDR3: TGTGCCAGCAGCCCCCTTACAGCGGGGGACAAAAACATTCAGTACTTC.

This clonotype has a count of ten or more. This sequence joins TRBV11-2 and TRBJ2-5; 10 bases line up with TRBD2. Looked up from germline, CDR1 is SGHAT and CDR2 is FQNNGV. V lost 3 bases to trimming and J lost 7 bases; unmatched junction nucleotides: 17. The CDR3 sequence is 18 residues long. The CDR3 region is CASSLEVVLAGDRGTQYF. Written as DNA, the CDR3 is TGTGCCAGCAGCTTGGAGGTGGTGCTAGCGGGAGATCGGGGGACCCAGTACTTC.

This clonotype was counted ten times or more. The chain recombines TRBV6-6 with TRBJ2-7; 8 nucleotides line up with TRBD2. CDR3 size: 14 residues. In germline, CDR1 is MNHNY, CDR2 SVGAGI (reference sequence). The V and J ends lost 3 bases and 5 bases, in that order; junction bases with no gene match: 6. The CDR3 DNA follows: TGTGCCAGCAGTTATGCCGGGACTAGGAACGAGCAGTACTTC. Amino acid sequence: CASSYAGTRNEQYF.